The present T cell receptor (beta chain) was sequenced within a study of shared clonotypes between healthy human individuals. The assay was immunoSEQ multiplex PCR, and TCRdb's table has in-frame clones only and misses some. The sample records some 980,000 clones, 76% being singletons. Per the germline V gene, CDR1 is LNHNV and CDR2 is YYDKDF (reference sequence). The CDR3 has 15 residues. V was trimmed by 5 bases and J by 0 bases, leaving 11 bases between them. The sample consisted of memory CD4+ T cells sorted from blood. The subset is: CD45RA-negative fraction. The chain links TRBV15 to TRBJ1-5; the D is unclear. The TCR originated in a man between 18 and 35 years old in good health. CDR3 region: CATSFDYDSNQPQHF. The CDR3, as DNA: TGTGCCACCAGCTTTGACTACGATAGCAATCAGCCCCAGCATTTT.